This TCR beta chain emerged from a study of blood T cells in healthy people across ages. This clonotype was picked up a small number of times. A second PCR, run for about 6 to 11 cycles, used a sample-barcoded 5' primer plus a J-beta primer mix. Each CDR3 protein gets one entry after TCRdb re-called the 5' RACE reads with MiXCR. The table includes 600,000 to 800,000 distinct CDR3 sequences, approximately 21% detected once. J lost 6 bases, V lost 0 bases, and 6 bases had no gene match. Germline V lookup: CDR1 SGHRS, CDR2 YFSETQ. This CDR3 region has 16 residues. The V call is TRBV5-1, the J call TRBJ1-5; 10 bases fit TRBD1. The sample was blood. The clonotype originates from a man between 65 and 85 years old in good health. This CDR3 is CASSLGPTGGGQPQHF. The CDR3 DNA follows: TGCGCCAGCAGCTTGGGACCGACAGGGGGCGGTCAGCCCCAGCATTTT.